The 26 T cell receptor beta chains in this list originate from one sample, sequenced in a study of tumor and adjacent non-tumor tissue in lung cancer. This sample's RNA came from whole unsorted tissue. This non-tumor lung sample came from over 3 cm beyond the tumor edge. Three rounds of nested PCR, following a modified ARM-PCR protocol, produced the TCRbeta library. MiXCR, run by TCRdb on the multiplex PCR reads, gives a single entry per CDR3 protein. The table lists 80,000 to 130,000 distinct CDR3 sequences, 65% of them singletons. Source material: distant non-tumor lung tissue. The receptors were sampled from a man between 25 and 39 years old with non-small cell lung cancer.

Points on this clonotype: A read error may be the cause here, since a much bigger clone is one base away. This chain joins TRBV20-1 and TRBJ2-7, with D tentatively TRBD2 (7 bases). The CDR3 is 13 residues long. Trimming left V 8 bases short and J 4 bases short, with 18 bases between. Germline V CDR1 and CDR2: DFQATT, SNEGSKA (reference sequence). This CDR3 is CSTEGGGRYEQYF. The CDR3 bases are TGCAGTACCGAGGGCGGGGGCCGTTACGAGCAGTACTTC.

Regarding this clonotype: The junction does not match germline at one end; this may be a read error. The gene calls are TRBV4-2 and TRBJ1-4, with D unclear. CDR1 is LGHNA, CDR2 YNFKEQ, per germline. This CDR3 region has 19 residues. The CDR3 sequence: CANSPRGQTSYGEWEKLFF. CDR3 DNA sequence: TGTGCCAACAGCCCCCGAGGGCAGACCAGTTACGGGGAATGGGAAAAACTGTTTTTT.

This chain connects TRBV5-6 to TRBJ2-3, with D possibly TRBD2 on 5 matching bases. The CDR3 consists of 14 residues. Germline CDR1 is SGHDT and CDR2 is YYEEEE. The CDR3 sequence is CTCSFTGLTDTQYF. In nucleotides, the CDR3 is TGTACCTGCAGCTTCACCGGACTGACAGATACGCAGTATTTT. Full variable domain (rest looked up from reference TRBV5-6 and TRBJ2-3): DAGVTQSPTHLIKTRGQQVTLRCSPKSGHDTVSWYQQALGQGPQFIFQYYEEEERQRGNFPDRFSGHQFPNYSSELNVNALLLGDSALYLCTCSFTGLTDTQYFGPGTRLTVL.

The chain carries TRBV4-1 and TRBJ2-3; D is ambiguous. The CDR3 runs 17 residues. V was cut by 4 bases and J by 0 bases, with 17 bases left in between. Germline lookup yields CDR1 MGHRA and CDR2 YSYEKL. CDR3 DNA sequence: TGCGCCAGCAGCCGAGCCCGCGCAGTGTCTAGCACAGATACGCAGTATTTT. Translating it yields CASSRARAVSSTDTQYF.

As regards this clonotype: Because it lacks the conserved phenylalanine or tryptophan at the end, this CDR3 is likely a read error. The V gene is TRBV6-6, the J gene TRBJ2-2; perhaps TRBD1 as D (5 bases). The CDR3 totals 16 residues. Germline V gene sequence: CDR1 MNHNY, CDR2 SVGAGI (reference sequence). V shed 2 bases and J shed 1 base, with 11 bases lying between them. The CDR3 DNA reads TGTGCCAGCAGTTACGACCTAGGGGAGAACACCGGGGAGCTGTTTTCT. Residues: CASSYDLGENTGELFS.

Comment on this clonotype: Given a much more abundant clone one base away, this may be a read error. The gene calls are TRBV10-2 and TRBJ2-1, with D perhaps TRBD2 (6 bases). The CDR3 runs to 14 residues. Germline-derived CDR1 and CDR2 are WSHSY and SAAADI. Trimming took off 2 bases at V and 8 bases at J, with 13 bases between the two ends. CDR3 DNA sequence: TGCGCCAGCAGTGAGGCTGGGGTAGCGGATGAGCAGTTCTTC. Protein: CASSEAGVADEQFF.

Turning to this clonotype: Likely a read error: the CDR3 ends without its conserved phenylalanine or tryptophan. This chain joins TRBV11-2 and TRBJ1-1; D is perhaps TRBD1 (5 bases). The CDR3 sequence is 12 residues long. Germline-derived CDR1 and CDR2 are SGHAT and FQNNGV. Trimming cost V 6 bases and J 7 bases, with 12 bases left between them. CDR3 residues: CASRATEGEAFL. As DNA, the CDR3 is TGTGCCAGCAGAGCGACAGAGGGTGAAGCTTTCCTT.

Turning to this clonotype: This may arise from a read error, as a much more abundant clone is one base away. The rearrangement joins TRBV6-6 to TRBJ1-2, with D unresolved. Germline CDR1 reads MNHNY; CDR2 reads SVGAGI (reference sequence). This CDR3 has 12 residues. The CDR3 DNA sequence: TGTACCAGCAGTTACTCGCCGTCTGGCTACACCTTC. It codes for CTSSYSPSGYTF.

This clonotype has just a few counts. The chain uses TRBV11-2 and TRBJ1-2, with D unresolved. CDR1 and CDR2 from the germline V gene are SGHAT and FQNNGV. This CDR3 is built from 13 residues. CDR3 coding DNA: TGTGTCAGTAGCGATACAGCTAACTATGGCTACACCTTC. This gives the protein CVSSDTANYGYTF.

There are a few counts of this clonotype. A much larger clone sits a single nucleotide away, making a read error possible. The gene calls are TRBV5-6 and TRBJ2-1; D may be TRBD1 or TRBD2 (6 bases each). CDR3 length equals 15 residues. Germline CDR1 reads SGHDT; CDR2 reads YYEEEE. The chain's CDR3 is CASSLAGGPSNKQFF. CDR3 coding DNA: TGTGCCAGCAGCTTGGCTGGGGGGCCGAGCAATAAGCAGTTCTTC.

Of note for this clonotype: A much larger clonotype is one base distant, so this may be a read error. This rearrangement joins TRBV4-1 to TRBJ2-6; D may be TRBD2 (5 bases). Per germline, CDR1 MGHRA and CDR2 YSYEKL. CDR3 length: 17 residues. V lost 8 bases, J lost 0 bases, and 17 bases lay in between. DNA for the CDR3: TGCGCCAGCGACCATGGAGGAACCCCCTCTGGGGCCAACGTCCTGACTTTC. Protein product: CASDHGGTPSGANVLTF.

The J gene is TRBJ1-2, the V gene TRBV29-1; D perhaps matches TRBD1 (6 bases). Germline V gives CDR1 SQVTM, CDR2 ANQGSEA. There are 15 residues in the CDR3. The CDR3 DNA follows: TGCGGCCTTGATGTGGCAGGGGCGATCCTGGTAGGCTACACCTTC. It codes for CGLDVAGAILVGYTF.

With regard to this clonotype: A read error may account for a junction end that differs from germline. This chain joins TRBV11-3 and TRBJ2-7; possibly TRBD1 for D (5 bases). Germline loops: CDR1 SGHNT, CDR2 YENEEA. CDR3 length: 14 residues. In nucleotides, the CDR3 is TGTGTCAGCAGCTTCTCAGGGCTTAAGTACGAGCAGTACTTC. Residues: CVSSFSGLKYEQYF.

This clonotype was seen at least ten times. The CDR3: CASSILAGGPNEQFF. The CDR3 nucleotides read TGTGCCAGCAGCATACTAGCGGGGGGGCCCAATGAGCAGTTCTTC. The chain is built from TRBV6-6 and TRBJ2-1; TRBD2 matches 13 bases. The CDR3 is 15 residues long. J gave up 6 bases and V 6 bases, and 5 bases lay outside the gene matches. Germline values: CDR1 MNHNY, CDR2 SVGAGI (reference sequence).

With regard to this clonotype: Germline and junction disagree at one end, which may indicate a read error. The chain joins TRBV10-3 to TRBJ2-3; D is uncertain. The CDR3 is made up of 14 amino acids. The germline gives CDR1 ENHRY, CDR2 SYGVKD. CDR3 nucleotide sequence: TGTGCCATCAGTGAGTCGCCCGACACAGATACGCGGTATTTT. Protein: CAISESPDTDTRYF.

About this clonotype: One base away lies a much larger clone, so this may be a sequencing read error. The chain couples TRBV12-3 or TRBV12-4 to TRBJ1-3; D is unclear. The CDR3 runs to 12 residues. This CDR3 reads CASNLGFDTIYF. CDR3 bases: TGTGCCAGCAATTTAGGTTTTGACACCATATATTTT.

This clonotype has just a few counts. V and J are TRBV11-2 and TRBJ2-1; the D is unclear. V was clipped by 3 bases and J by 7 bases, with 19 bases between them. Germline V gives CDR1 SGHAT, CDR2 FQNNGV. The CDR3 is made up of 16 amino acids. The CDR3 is CASSFVMASGRNEQFF. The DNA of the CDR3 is TGTGCCAGCAGCTTCGTTATGGCTAGTGGAAGGAATGAGCAGTTCTTC.

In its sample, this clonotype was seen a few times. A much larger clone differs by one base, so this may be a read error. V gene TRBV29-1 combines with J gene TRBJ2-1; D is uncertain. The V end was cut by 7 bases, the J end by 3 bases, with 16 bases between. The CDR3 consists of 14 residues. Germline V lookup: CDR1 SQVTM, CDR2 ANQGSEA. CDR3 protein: CSDLFAVIYNEQFF. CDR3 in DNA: TGCAGCGACCTTTTTGCGGTTATCTACAATGAGCAGTTCTTC.

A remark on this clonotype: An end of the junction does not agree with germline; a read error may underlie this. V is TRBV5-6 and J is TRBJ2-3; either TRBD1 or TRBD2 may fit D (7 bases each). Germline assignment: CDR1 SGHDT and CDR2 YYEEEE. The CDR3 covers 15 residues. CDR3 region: CAGSPGGAGTDMQYF. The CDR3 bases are TGTGCCGGCAGCCCAGGGGGGGCAGGAACAGATATGCAGTATTTT.

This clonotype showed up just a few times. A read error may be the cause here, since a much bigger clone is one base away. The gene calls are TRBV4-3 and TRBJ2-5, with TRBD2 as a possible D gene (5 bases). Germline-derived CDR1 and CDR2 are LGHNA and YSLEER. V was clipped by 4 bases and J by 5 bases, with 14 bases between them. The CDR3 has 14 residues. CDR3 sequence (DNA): TGCGCCAGCAGCCCGCGGGTGTGGCCGGAGACCCAGTACTTC. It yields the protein CASSPRVWPETQYF.

This chain's CDR3 is CAIRTRGGRNQPQHF. CDR3 DNA: TGTGCCATCCGGACAAGGGGGGGGCGCAATCAGCCCCAGCATTTT. The V gene is TRBV6-1, the J gene TRBJ1-5; the D gene is possibly TRBD1 (6 bases). The CDR3 is made up of 15 amino acids. Germline V gives CDR1 MNHNS, CDR2 SASEGT. V lost 10 bases and J lost 2, with 18 bases in between.

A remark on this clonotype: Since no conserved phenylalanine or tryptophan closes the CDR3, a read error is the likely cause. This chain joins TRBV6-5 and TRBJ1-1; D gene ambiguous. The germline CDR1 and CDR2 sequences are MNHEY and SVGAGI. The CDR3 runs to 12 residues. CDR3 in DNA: TGTGCCATCAGTTACAGCGGGAAGGCAGCTTTCTCT. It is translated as CAISYSGKAAFS.

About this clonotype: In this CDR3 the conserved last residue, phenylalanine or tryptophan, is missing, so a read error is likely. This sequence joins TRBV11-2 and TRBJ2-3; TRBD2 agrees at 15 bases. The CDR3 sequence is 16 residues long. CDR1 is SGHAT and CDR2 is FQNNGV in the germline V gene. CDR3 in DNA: TGTGCCGGCAGCTCGGGACTAGCGGGAGGAACAGATACGCAGTATCTC. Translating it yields CAGSSGLAGGTDTQYL.

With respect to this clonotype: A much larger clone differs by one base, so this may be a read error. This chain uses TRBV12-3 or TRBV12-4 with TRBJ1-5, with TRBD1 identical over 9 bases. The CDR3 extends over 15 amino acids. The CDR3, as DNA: TGTACCAGCAGCGTAGGGACAGGGCTGACTCAGCCCCAGCATTTT. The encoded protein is CTSSVGTGLTQPQHF.

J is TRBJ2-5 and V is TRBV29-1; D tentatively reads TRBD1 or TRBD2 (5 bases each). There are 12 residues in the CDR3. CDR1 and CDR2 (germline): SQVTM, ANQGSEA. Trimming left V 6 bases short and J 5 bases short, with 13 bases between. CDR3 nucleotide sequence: TGCAGCGTCGTTGGGGGAGATGAGACCCAGTACTTC. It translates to CSVVGGDETQYF.

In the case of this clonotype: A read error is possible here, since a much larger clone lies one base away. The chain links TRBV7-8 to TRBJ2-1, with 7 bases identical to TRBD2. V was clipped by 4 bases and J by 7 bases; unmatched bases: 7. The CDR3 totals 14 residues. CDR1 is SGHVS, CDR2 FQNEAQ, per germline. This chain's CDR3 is CASSSTNGRNEQFF. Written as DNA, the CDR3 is TGTGCCAGCAGCTCGACTAACGGGAGGAATGAGCAGTTCTTC.